The 14 T cell receptor beta chains in this list originate from one sample, sequenced in a study of cytomegalovirus exposure and HLA in healthy donors. Clones were read by immunoSEQ multiplex PCR, and TCRdb kept only the in-frame ones, dropping some. The profile shows about 120,000 clones, around 90% of them singletons. The sample taken for sequencing was PBMCs. These receptors all stem from a woman aged 18-29 years in good health and CMV-seronegative.

The rearrangement links TRBV4-1 to TRBJ2-7; 7 nucleotides agree with TRBD2. Germline CDR1 is MGHRA and CDR2 is YSYEKL. The CDR3 spans 16 residues. Losses at the gene ends were 1 base for V and 6 bases for J; bases not matched to a gene: 12. The CDR3 coding sequence is TGCGCCAGCAGCCAAGGTTGGGCTAGCGGACCCCTCGAGCAGTACTTC. This codes for CASSQGWASGPLEQYF.

The CDR3 loop reads CASRSGVVADTQYF. The CDR3 DNA reads TGCGCCAGCAGGTCAGGGGTTGTTGCGGATACGCAGTATTTT. The rearrangement uses TRBV5-1 and TRBJ2-3, with a weak D call TRBD1 (6 bases). The CDR3 sequence is 14 residues long. V was cut by 5 bases and J by 6 bases, with 16 bases left in between. Germline V gene sequence: CDR1 SGHRS, CDR2 YFSETQ.

J is TRBJ2-3 and V is TRBV13; 10 nucleotides line up with TRBD2. CDR1 PRHDT and CDR2 FYEKMQ come from the germline V gene (reference sequence). V lost 5 bases and J lost 1; bases outside the gene matches: 15. CDR3 length: 19 residues. CDR3 nucleotide sequence: TGTGCCAGCAGCCCCCGGTATCTAGCGGGGGAGTTCGGCACAGATACGCAGTATTTT. Encoded protein: CASSPRYLAGEFGTDTQYF.

The chain employs TRBV28 and TRBJ1-2; D is perhaps TRBD1 (6 bases). CDR1 MDHEN and CDR2 SYDVKM come from the germline V gene. V was shortened by 6 bases and J by 3 bases, with 11 bases between the two germline ends. There are 13 residues in the CDR3. CDR3 bases: TGTGCCAGCAGGCCGACAGGAGACTATGGCTACACCTTC. This translates into CASRPTGDYGYTF.

The rearrangement links TRBV28 to TRBJ2-6; TRBD2 agrees at 7 bases. Germline V gives CDR1 MDHEN, CDR2 SYDVKM. V shed 7 bases and J 1 base; nucleotides not matched to a gene: 10. The CDR3 sequence is 17 residues long. CDR3 protein: CASMGGGGPSGANVLTF. The CDR3 DNA is TGTGCCAGCATGGGTGGGGGAGGGCCTTCTGGGGCCAACGTCCTGACTTTC.

The J gene is TRBJ1-1, the V gene TRBV18, with TRBD1 matching over 9 bases. The CDR3 has 13 amino acids. In germline, CDR1 is KGHSH, CDR2 LQKENI. V lost 5 bases and J lost 5; bases outside the gene matches: 3. The CDR3 is CASSTGQGTEAFF. CDR3 bases: TGTGCCAGCTCAACGGGACAGGGAACTGAAGCTTTCTTT.

The count of this clone is one. The J gene is TRBJ2-7, the V gene TRBV6-6; unclear D gene. Trimming shortened V by 5 bases and J by 1 base, and 12 bases separated the two germline ends. This CDR3 contains 14 residues. Germline lookup yields CDR1 MNHNY and CDR2 SVGAGI (reference sequence). This CDR3 is CASSPMTPSYEQYF. The DNA for the CDR3 is TGTGCCAGCAGTCCGATGACACCATCCTACGAGCAGTACTTC.

The chain carries TRBV6-6 and TRBJ1-1; TRBD1 matches at 8 bases. CDR1 and CDR2 (germline): MNHNY, SVGAGI (reference sequence). Losses at the gene ends were 4 bases for V and 11 bases for J; bases not matched to a gene: 6. The CDR3 loop spans 12 amino acids. As DNA, the CDR3 is TGTGCCAGCAGTTTAGGACAGGGTTATGCTTTCTTT. Translated, it gives CASSLGQGYAFF.

The V gene is TRBV5-1, the J gene TRBJ2-7; the D gene is possibly TRBD2 (5 bases). V lost 4 bases and J 2 bases, leaving 10 bases between the germline ends. CDR1 and CDR2 (germline): SGHRS, YFSETQ. This CDR3 is built from 13 residues. The CDR3 DNA reads TGCGCCAGCAGCAAGGAGGTCGCCTACGAGCAGTACTTC. Amino acid sequence: CASSKEVAYEQYF.

The chain uses TRBV5-5 and TRBJ2-7, with D perhaps matching TRBD2 (6 bases). Per the germline V gene, CDR1 is SGHKS and CDR2 is YYEKEE (reference sequence). V lost 4 bases to trimming and J lost 1 base, with 12 bases between them. The CDR3 totals 14 residues. The CDR3 DNA sequence: TGTGCCAGCAGCCCCGGTGGGGGGTCCTACGAGCAGTACTTC. Translation gives CASSPGGGSYEQYF.

J is TRBJ2-2 and V is TRBV7-2; 10 nucleotides agree with TRBD1. This CDR3 spans 16 amino acids. Germline CDR1 SGHTA, CDR2 FQGNSA. V trimming: 3 bases; J trimming: 7 bases; junction bases outside the gene matches: 8. For the CDR3, the DNA is TGTGCCAGCAGCTTGGCACCGGGACAGGGGCTCGGGGAGCTGTTTTTT. This encodes CASSLAPGQGLGELFF. The full variable domain, with the rest looked up from reference TRBV7-2 and TRBJ2-2, is GAGVSQSPSNKVTEKGKDVELRCDPISGHTALYWYRQSLGQGLEFLIYFQGNSAPDKSGLPSDRFSAERTGGSVSTLTIQRTQQEDSAVYLCASSLAPGQGLGELFFGEGSRLTVL.

The CDR3 DNA sequence: TGTGCCAGCAGCTTAAAGCGGGAGGCCCCCTACGAGCAGTACTTC. Amino acids: CASSLKREAPYEQYF. The rearrangement joins TRBV7-6 to TRBJ2-7; 9 nucleotides agree with TRBD2. This CDR3 comprises 15 residues. J gave up 2 bases and V 2 bases, and 4 bases lay outside the gene matches. Per germline, CDR1 SGHVS and CDR2 FNYEAQ.

The V gene is TRBV6-8, the J gene TRBJ1-1; D call uncertain. V lost 2 bases and J lost 0, with 19 bases in between. The CDR3 extends over 18 amino acids. Germline V gene sequence: CDR1 MNHGY, CDR2 SAAAGT. CDR3 in DNA: TGTGCCAGCAGTTACCCCAGGCCCCCTATCCTCATGAACACTGAAGCTTTCTTT. The encoded protein is CASSYPRPPILMNTEAFF.

The chain joins TRBV27 to TRBJ1-1; D gene unclear. Trimming left V 6 bases short and J 4 bases short, with 9 bases between. Germline V gene sequence: CDR1 MNHEY, CDR2 SMNVEV (reference sequence). The CDR3 runs 12 residues. CDR3 loop: CASRRTGTEAFF. CDR3 nucleotides: TGTGCCAGCAGAAGGACTGGCACTGAAGCTTTCTTT.